Following are 3 T cell receptor beta chains from one sample sequenced in a study of PD-1 blockade in classical Hodgkin lymphoma. Time point: newly diagnosed, previously untreated cHL patient sample. The method was immunoSEQ multiplex PCR; TCRdb's version includes in-frame clones alone and lacks a portion of them. The sample has 70,000 or so clones; about 93% are singletons. Sequences were obtained from peripheral blood mononuclear cells (PBMCs). The receptors here all came from a human donor with classical Hodgkin lymphoma.

V usage is TRBV6-4 and J usage is TRBJ2-3; D is perhaps TRBD2 (6 bases). Germline assignment: CDR1 MRHNA and CDR2 SNTAGT. The V end lost 2 bases, the J end lost 3 bases, and 15 bases lay between the germline ends. This CDR3 region has 16 residues. The CDR3 nucleotides are TGTGCCAGCAGTGACACCCACGGGGGTGAGACAGATACGCAGTATTTT. Protein: CASSDTHGGETDTQYF.

This clone showed up just a few times. The V call is TRBV11-3, the J call TRBJ1-5; D unclear. Trimming removed 5 bases from V and 0 bases from J, with 11 bases in between. CDR3 length equals 15 residues. Per germline, CDR1 SGHNT and CDR2 YENEEA. CDR3 residues: CASSPADSSNQPQHF. CDR3 coding DNA: TGTGCCAGCAGCCCAGCCGATTCTAGCAATCAGCCCCAGCATTTT.

The rearrangement links TRBV25-1 to TRBJ2-1; 9 bases align to TRBD1. This CDR3 is 16 amino acids long. CDR1 is MGHDK and CDR2 is SYGVNS in the germline V gene. V shed 1 base, J shed 5 bases, and the junction held 6 bases outside the gene matches. The CDR3 nucleotides are TGTGCCAGCAGTGAATCGGGGACAGGGAGTAACAATGAGCAGTTCTTC. Its translation: CASSESGTGSNNEQFF. Supplemented by reference TRBV25-1 and TRBJ2-1, the full variable domain reads EADIYQTPRYLVIGTGKKITLECSQTMGHDKMYWYQQDPGMELHLIHYSYGVNSTEKGDLSSESTVSRIRTEHFPLTLESARPSHTSQYLCASSESGTGSNNEQFFGPGTRLTVL.